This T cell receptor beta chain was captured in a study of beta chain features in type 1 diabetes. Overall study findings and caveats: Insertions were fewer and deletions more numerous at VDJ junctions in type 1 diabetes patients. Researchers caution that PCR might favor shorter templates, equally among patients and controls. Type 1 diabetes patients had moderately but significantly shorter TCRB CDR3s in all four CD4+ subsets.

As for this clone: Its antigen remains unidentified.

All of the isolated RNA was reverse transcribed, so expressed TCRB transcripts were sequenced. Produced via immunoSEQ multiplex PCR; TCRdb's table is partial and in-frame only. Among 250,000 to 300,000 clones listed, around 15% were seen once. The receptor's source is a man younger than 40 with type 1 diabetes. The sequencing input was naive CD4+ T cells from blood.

The CDR3 loop reads CASSQSLMATEAFF. As DNA, the CDR3 is TGTGCCAGCAGTCAATCATTAATGGCCACTGAAGCTTTCTTT. The chain links TRBV25-1 to TRBJ1-1; D gene unclear. CDR1 is MGHDK and CDR2 is SYGVNS in the germline V gene. V gave up 5 bases and J gave up 4 bases, with 14 bases separating them. CDR3 size: 14 residues.